This entry features one T cell receptor (beta chain) sequence. These data originate in a study of monozygotic twins with inflammatory bowel disease. Per germline, CDR1 SGHDT and CDR2 YYEEEE. CDR3 length: 14 residues. TCRdb reprocessed the 5' RACE reads, keeping one entry per CDR3 protein, no DNA. The sample's table shows 300,000 to 450,000 distinct CDR3 sequences. The chain is built from TRBV5-6 and TRBJ2-7; TCRdb designates TRBD1, a call that cannot be tested without DNA. This receptor was identified in a human donor with ulcerative colitis or Crohn's disease, or a healthy co-twin of an affected twin (not recorded which). Source material: blood. This CDR3 reads CASSLTGENYEQHF.